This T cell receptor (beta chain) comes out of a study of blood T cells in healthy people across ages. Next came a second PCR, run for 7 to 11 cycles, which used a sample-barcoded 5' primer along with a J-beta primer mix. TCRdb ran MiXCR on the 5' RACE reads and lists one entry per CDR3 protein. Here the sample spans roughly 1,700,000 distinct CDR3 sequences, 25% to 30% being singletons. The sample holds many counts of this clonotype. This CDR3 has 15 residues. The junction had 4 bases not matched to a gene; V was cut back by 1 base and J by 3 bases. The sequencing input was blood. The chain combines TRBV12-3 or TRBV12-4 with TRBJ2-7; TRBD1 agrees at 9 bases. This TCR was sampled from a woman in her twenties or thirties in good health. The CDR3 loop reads CASSLGADRGYEQYF. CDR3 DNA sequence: TGTGCCAGCAGTTTAGGGGCGGACAGGGGCTACGAGCAGTACTTC.